The 30 T cell receptor beta chains below were found in one sample sequenced in a study of OX40 agonist ivuxolimab in advanced cancers. Generated by immunoSEQ multiplex PCR, the TCRdb table keeps only in-frame clones and is missing some. Of 30,000 to 45,000 clones in the sample, about 87% are singletons; the top ten hold less than 5%. The source was CD4+ or CD8+ T cells sorted from blood, collected in a trial of the OX40 agonist ivuxolimab. These receptors originate from an adult with an advanced solid tumor such as melanoma, head and neck, liver or kidney cancer.

The rearrangement joins TRBV6-6 to TRBJ1-1; D is unclear. Looked up from germline, CDR1 is MNHNY and CDR2 is SVGAGI (reference sequence). Trimming left V 5 bases short and J 0 bases short, with 13 bases between. The CDR3 contains 15 residues. The CDR3 sequence is CASSPTGNMNTEAFF. CDR3 DNA: TGTGCCAGCAGTCCGACGGGGAATATGAACACTGAAGCTTTCTTT.

The chain has TRBV19 and TRBJ2-5, with 8 bases fitting TRBD2. This CDR3 contains 14 residues. Unmatched junction bases numbered 6, after V lost 6 bases and J lost 3 bases. Germline V gene sequence: CDR1 LNHDA, CDR2 SQIVND (reference sequence). CDR3 in amino acids: CASRVRGGEETQYF. CDR3 coding DNA: TGTGCCAGTAGGGTCCGGGGGGGCGAAGAGACCCAGTACTTC.

The chain is built from TRBV20-1 and TRBJ2-7; D ambiguous. The length of the CDR3 is 11 residues. The V gene lost 3 bases and the J gene lost 13 bases, with 16 bases spanning the gap. CDR1 and CDR2 (germline): DFQATT, SNEGSKA (reference sequence). CDR3 protein: CSASGSWPPYF. In nucleotides, the CDR3 is TGCAGTGCTAGTGGCAGTTGGCCCCCATACTTC.

V usage is TRBV28 and J usage is TRBJ2-7, with TRBD1 matching over 10 bases. The length of the CDR3 is 15 residues. Germline-derived CDR1 and CDR2 are MDHEN and SYDVKM. The J segment lost 4 bases and the V segment lost 5 bases, leaving 8 bases of the junction unmatched. CDR3 coding DNA: TGTGCCAGCAGTCCACTAGGACAGGGGGAGTACGAGCAGTACTTC. It codes for CASSPLGQGEYEQYF.

This rearrangement joins TRBV5-1 to TRBJ1-3; a possible D gene is TRBD1 (6 bases). V was pared by 4 bases and J by 0 bases, with 17 bases between. Looked up from germline, CDR1 is SGHRS and CDR2 is YFSETQ. This CDR3 has 17 residues. The CDR3 is CASSPGAGVSSGNTIYF. As DNA, the CDR3 is TGCGCCAGCAGCCCGGGAGCAGGGGTGTCCTCTGGAAACACCATATATTTT.

The chain links TRBV7-3 to TRBJ2-2; 7 bases map to TRBD1. Germline CDR1 is SGHTA and CDR2 is FQGTGA. V was clipped by 4 bases and J by 4 bases; unmatched bases: 6. This CDR3 spans 15 amino acids. CDR3: CASSSTGSTTGELFF. The CDR3 nucleotides read TGTGCCAGCAGCTCGACAGGGTCGACCACCGGGGAGCTGTTTTTT.

This clone turned up a few times. The CDR3 region has the DNA TGTGCCAGCAGTTTATCGACTAGCGGGAGAGTTTATGAGCAGTTCTTC. It yields the protein CASSLSTSGRVYEQFF. The rearrangement joins TRBV27 to TRBJ2-1; 12 bases are a match to TRBD2. Germline trimming cut 0 bases from V and 8 bases from J; bases unmatched to any gene: 5. The CDR3 spans 16 residues. The germline V gene has CDR1 MNHEY and CDR2 SMNVEV (reference sequence).

The J gene is TRBJ1-3, the V gene TRBV18; D gene uncertain. Trimming removed 3 bases at V and 0 bases at J, with 12 bases between. Germline loops: CDR1 KGHSH, CDR2 LQKENI. The CDR3 has 16 amino acids. The CDR3 DNA reads as TGTGCCAGCTCACCTCACCCACTCTCCTCTGGAAACACCATATATTTT. Translated, it gives CASSPHPLSSGNTIYF. The full variable domain, its missing parts supplied by reference TRBV18 and TRBJ1-3, is NAGVMQNPRHLVRRRGQEARLRCSPMKGHSHVYWYRQLPEEGLKFMVYLQKENIIDESGMPKERFSAEFPKEGPSILRIQQVVRGDSAAYFCASSPHPLSSGNTIYFGEGSWLTVV.

The genes are TRBV29-1 and TRBJ2-3; D unclear. The CDR3 spans 12 residues. Germline V gives CDR1 SQVTM, CDR2 ANQGSEA. V was cut by 7 bases and J by 6 bases, with 14 bases left in between. The CDR3: CSALRSVDTQYF. The DNA of the CDR3 is TGCAGCGCCCTTAGAAGCGTTGATACGCAGTATTTT.

Only a few counts were recorded for this clone. The chain combines TRBV28 with TRBJ1-5, with D unclear. The V end was cut by 4 bases, the J end by 0 bases, with 4 bases between. The CDR3 loop spans 13 amino acids. In germline, CDR1 is MDHEN, CDR2 SYDVKM. CDR3 in amino acids: CASSYYSNQPQHF. As DNA, the CDR3 is TGTGCCAGCAGTTACTATAGCAATCAGCCCCAGCATTTT.

The chain employs TRBV5-1 and TRBJ2-5; no reliable D call. The CDR3 extends over 14 amino acids. CDR1 SGHRS and CDR2 YFSETQ come from the germline V gene. V was pared by 2 bases and J by 1 base, with 9 bases between. CDR3 coding DNA: TGCGCCAGCAGCTTTAGTTTGGGCCAAGAGACCCAGTACTTC. It codes for CASSFSLGQETQYF.

This clone was seen only a few times. The chain carries TRBV28 and TRBJ2-1; 9 nucleotides match TRBD1. Trimming cost V 3 bases and J 6 bases; bases outside gene matches: 6. The CDR3 contains 15 residues. Germline CDR1 and CDR2: MDHEN and SYDVKM. CDR3 sequence (DNA): TGTGCCAGCAGTTTGCCCGGGACAGGGTTCAATGAGCAGTTCTTC. It translates to CASSLPGTGFNEQFF.

This clone is a singleton in its sample. The rearrangement links TRBV28 to TRBJ1-2, with 8 bases identical to TRBD1. This CDR3 contains 15 residues. Germline V gives CDR1 MDHEN, CDR2 SYDVKM. The V segment lost 4 bases and the J segment 6 bases; nucleotides outside the gene matches: 10. This chain's CDR3 is CASSSTGARGHGYTF. The CDR3 DNA reads TGTGCCAGCAGTTCGACAGGGGCGCGGGGACATGGCTACACCTTC.

V and J are TRBV18 and TRBJ1-4, with D hard to call. The germline CDR1 and CDR2 sequences are KGHSH and LQKENI. CDR3 length: 13 residues. V lost 0 bases, J lost 8 bases, and 7 bases lay in between. CDR3 coding DNA: TGTGCCAGCTCACCACCCTCGATGGAAAAACTGTTTTTT. Translated, it gives CASSPPSMEKLFF.

The chain uses TRBV7-9 and TRBJ2-2; maybe TRBD2 (6 bases). Between the trimmed V and J ends, which lost 5 bases and 8 bases, there was a span of 15 bases. The CDR3 contains 14 residues. Per germline, CDR1 SEHNR and CDR2 FQNEAQ (reference sequence). For the CDR3, the DNA is TGTGCCAGCAGCGAGCGGGCTTCAAAAGGGGAGCTGTTTTTT. Translation: CASSERASKGELFF. Based on the CDR3 plus reference TRBV7-9 and TRBJ2-2, the full variable domain is DTGVSQNPRHKITKRGQNVTFRCDPISEHNRLYWYRQTLGQGPEFLTYFQNEAQLEKSRLLSDRFSAERPKGSFSTLEIQRTEQGDSAMYLCASSERASKGELFFGEGSRLTVL.

The CDR3 protein is CASSFEGNSPLHF. CDR3 nucleotide sequence: TGTGCCAGCAGCTTCGAGGGTAATTCACCCCTCCACTTT. The chain recombines TRBV7-9 with TRBJ1-6; D is ambiguous. There are 13 residues in the CDR3. V lost 3 bases and J lost 6, with 6 bases in between. Germline CDR1 SEHNR, CDR2 FQNEAQ (reference sequence).

The chain links TRBV27 to TRBJ1-4; no firm D call. The CDR3 contains 17 residues. V dropped 5 bases and J dropped 0 bases, with 16 bases sitting between them. Germline V gives CDR1 MNHEY, CDR2 SMNVEV (reference sequence). CDR3 DNA: TGTGCCAGCAGTCGCAAGGGAACCTTTGCAACTAATGAAAAACTGTTTTTT. Amino acids: CASSRKGTFATNEKLFF.

The chain joins TRBV11-2 to TRBJ2-3; tentatively, D is TRBD2 (5 bases). Germline values: CDR1 SGHAT, CDR2 FQNNGV. V lost 5 bases to trimming and J lost 9 bases, with 15 bases between them. The CDR3 spans 13 residues. The DNA for the CDR3 is TGTGCCAGCAGCCTCGAGGTACGAGGGACGCAGTATTTT. It specifies CASSLEVRGTQYF.

The chain carries TRBV15 and TRBJ1-5, with a possible D match to TRBD1 (6 bases). Germline CDR1 reads LNHNV; CDR2 reads YYDKDF (reference sequence). V lost 5 bases, J lost 7 bases, and 15 bases lay in between. The CDR3 consists of 14 residues. The CDR3 DNA is TGTGCCACCAGCCTGAGACAGGTAGGGCAGCCCCAGCATTTT. Translating it yields CATSLRQVGQPQHF.

This chain joins TRBV5-1 and TRBJ2-1; 13 bases are shared with TRBD2. J gave up 5 bases and V 5 bases, and 4 bases lay outside the gene matches. The CDR3 loop spans 15 amino acids. Germline V gene data show CDR1 as SGHRS and CDR2 as YFSETQ. This CDR3 is CASRPTSGGNNEQFF. The CDR3 region has the DNA TGCGCCAGCAGACCGACTAGCGGGGGGAACAATGAGCAGTTCTTC. Full variable domain (remainder filled in from reference TRBV5-1 and TRBJ2-1): KAGVTQTPRYLIKTRGQQVTLSCSPISGHRSVSWYQQTPGQGLQFLFEYFSETQRNKGNFPGRFSGRQFSNSRSEMNVSTLELGDSALYLCASRPTSGGNNEQFFGPGTRLTVL.

The chain combines TRBV4-1 with TRBJ2-7; 7 bases align to TRBD1. The length of the CDR3 is 14 residues. The V gene's germline CDR1 is MGHRA and CDR2 YSYEKL. V lost 1 base, J lost 7 bases, and 7 bases stayed unmatched. The CDR3 bases are TGCGCCAGCAGCCAAGTGCAGGGGGTAGGGGAGCAGTACTTC. Translating it yields CASSQVQGVGEQYF.

The rearrangement joins TRBV6-1 to TRBJ1-1; D might be TRBD1 (6 bases). The CDR3 runs to 14 residues. The ends were cut back, 5 bases at V and 1 base at J, with 11 bases in the middle. In germline, CDR1 is MNHNS, CDR2 SASEGT. The DNA for the CDR3 is TGTGCCAGCAGTCAACAGGGCCGGAACACTGAAGCTTTCTTT. Its translation is CASSQQGRNTEAFF.

Only a few counts were recorded for this clone. CDR3 DNA sequence: TGTGCCAGCACTCAAAACCGAGGGGGCCTCGGGGAGCTGTTTTTT. As protein: CASTQNRGGLGELFF. V usage is TRBV5-4 and J usage is TRBJ2-2; 7 bases agree with TRBD1. CDR1 SGHNT and CDR2 YYREEE come from the germline V gene (reference sequence). J lost 7 bases, V lost 6 bases, and 12 bases had no gene match. The CDR3 loop spans 15 amino acids. Filled out from reference TRBV5-4 and TRBJ2-2, the complete variable domain reads ETGVTQSPTHLIKTRGQQVTLRCSSQSGHNTVSWYQQALGQGPQFIFQYYREEENGRGNFPPRFSGLQFPNYSSELNVNALELDDSALYLCASTQNRGGLGELFFGEGSRLTVL.

The gene calls are TRBV19 and TRBJ2-1, with no clear D. Looked up from germline, CDR1 is LNHDA and CDR2 is SQIVND (reference sequence). CDR3 length: 15 residues. The V and J ends lost 2 bases and 0 bases respectively, with 8 bases between them. The CDR3 DNA is TGTGCCAGTAGTATAATAGCTAGCTCCTACAATGAGCAGTTCTTC. It translates to CASSIIASSYNEQFF.

This chain joins TRBV5-4 and TRBJ2-1, with D perhaps matching TRBD1 (6 bases). This CDR3 spans 15 amino acids. The V end was cut by 4 bases, the J end by 2 bases, with 13 bases between. The germline V gene encodes CDR1 SGHNT and CDR2 YYREEE (reference sequence). CDR3 loop: CASSPTGQTYNEQFF. CDR3 DNA sequence: TGTGCCAGCAGCCCAACTGGACAGACCTACAATGAGCAGTTCTTC.

J is TRBJ2-5 and V is TRBV4-2, with TRBD1 matching over 9 bases. The junction had 4 bases not matched to a gene; V was cut back by 1 base and J by 4 bases. Germline values: CDR1 LGHNA, CDR2 YNFKEQ. The length of the CDR3 is 15 residues. CDR3 sequence (DNA): TGTGCCAGCAGCCAAGGCGGGACAGGGACAGAGACCCAGTACTTC. Translating gives CASSQGGTGTETQYF.

The J gene is TRBJ1-2, the V gene TRBV10-3; 7 nucleotides match TRBD1. Germline V gives CDR1 ENHRY, CDR2 SYGVKD. Trimming took 4 bases from V and 5 from J; bases not matched to a gene: 4. This CDR3 has 13 amino acids. CDR3 coding DNA: TGTGCCATCAGTGGAGACAGGGTGTATGGCTACACCTTC. Protein product: CAISGDRVYGYTF.

V and J are TRBV27 and TRBJ2-1; TRBD2 might be the D (6 bases). Germline loops: CDR1 MNHEY, CDR2 SMNVEV (reference sequence). Trimming shortened V by 7 bases and J by 4 bases, and 14 bases separated the two germline ends. The CDR3 is 14 residues long. The CDR3 region has the DNA TGTGCCAGCACCCCGCGGGGCAGATACAATGAGCAGTTCTTC. This translates into CASTPRGRYNEQFF.

The V and J genes are TRBV5-1 and TRBJ2-5; tentatively, D is TRBD1 (6 bases). Germline CDR1 is SGHRS and CDR2 is YFSETQ. This CDR3 contains 15 residues. Deletions cut 0 bases from V and 4 bases from J, with 13 bases between. The CDR3 loop is CASSLGGGVGETQYF. The CDR3 coding sequence is TGCGCCAGCAGCTTGGGAGGGGGAGTAGGAGAGACCCAGTACTTC. The full variable domain, its missing parts supplied by reference TRBV5-1 and TRBJ2-5, is KAGVTQTPRYLIKTRGQQVTLSCSPISGHRSVSWYQQTPGQGLQFLFEYFSETQRNKGNFPGRFSGRQFSNSRSEMNVSTLELGDSALYLCASSLGGGVGETQYFGPGTRLLVL.

CDR3 region: CATSRDRSPGELFF. DNA for the CDR3: TGTGCCACCAGCAGAGATCGCAGCCCCGGGGAGCTGTTTTTT. The chain couples TRBV15 to TRBJ2-2, with D uncertain. V was pared by 0 bases and J by 6 bases, with 8 bases between. Germline CDR1 reads LNHNV; CDR2 reads YYDKDF (reference sequence). The CDR3 totals 14 residues. Full variable domain (missing parts from reference TRBV15 and TRBJ2-2): DAMVIQNPRYQVTQFGKPVTLSCSQTLNHNVMYWYQQKSSQAPKLLFHYYDKDFNNEADTPDNFQSRRPNTSFCFLDIRSPGLGDTAMYLCATSRDRSPGELFFGEGSRLTVL.